Listed below are T cell receptor beta chains from one sample, sequenced in a study of blood T cell repertoires in COVID-19. Libraries were prepared by immunoSEQ multiplex PCR; TCRdb keeps only in-frame clonotypes and omits some of them. The sample carries about 370,000 clones, under 90% recorded once. The specimen was PBMCs or T cells enriched from blood (not recorded which). The receptors derive from a woman between 25 and 40 years old who had recovered from COVID-19. Both conserved end residues are part of each CDR3. The order of the fields is D gene, V gene, J gene, clone size, CDR3 protein, CDR3 DNA. A D gene is named only where the DNA matches it firmly. Clone size is not always given. Where it is, it says once, few, many or a class for expanded clones.

d_gene: -
v_gene: TRBV30
j_gene: TRBJ2-7
abundance: -
CDR3aa: CAWSNSFFGRPYEQYF
CDR3nt: TGTGCCTGGAGTAATTCATTTTTCGGCAGGCCCTACGAGCAGTACTTC

d_gene: TRBD1
v_gene: TRBV10-1
j_gene: TRBJ1-3
abundance: many
CDR3aa: CASRAQGSNTIYF
CDR3nt: TGCGCCAGCAGAGCACAGGGGTCGAACACCATATATTTT

d_gene: TRBD1
v_gene: TRBV19
j_gene: TRBJ1-5
abundance: -
CDR3aa: CARGTGKPYSNQPQHF
CDR3nt: TGTGCCAGAGGGACAGGAAAACCTTATAGCAATCAGCCCCAGCATTTT

d_gene: -
v_gene: TRBV7-4
j_gene: TRBJ2-4
abundance: -
CDR3aa: CASSFRDTVRGAKNIQYF
CDR3nt: TGTGCCAGCAGCTTCCGGGACACCGTCCGGGGAGCCAAAAACATTCAGTACTTC

d_gene: -
v_gene: TRBV3-1/TRBV3-2
j_gene: TRBJ2-2
abundance: -
CDR3aa: CASSHYGHSELFF
CDR3nt: TGTGCCAGCAGCCATTACGGACACAGCGAGCTGTTTTTT

d_gene: -
v_gene: TRBV28
j_gene: TRBJ2-7
abundance: -
CDR3aa: CASSLIVGSYEQYF
CDR3nt: TGTGCCAGCAGTTTGATCGTCGGCTCCTACGAGCAGTACTTC

d_gene: -
v_gene: TRBV19
j_gene: TRBJ2-1
abundance: -
CDR3aa: CASRGFGNNEQFF
CDR3nt: TGTGCCAGCAGGGGTTTTGGGAACAATGAGCAGTTCTTC

d_gene: -
v_gene: TRBV5-1
j_gene: TRBJ2-7
abundance: few
CDR3aa: CASSQDRSSYEQYF
CDR3nt: TGCGCCAGCAGCCAAGATAGAAGCTCCTACGAGCAGTACTTC